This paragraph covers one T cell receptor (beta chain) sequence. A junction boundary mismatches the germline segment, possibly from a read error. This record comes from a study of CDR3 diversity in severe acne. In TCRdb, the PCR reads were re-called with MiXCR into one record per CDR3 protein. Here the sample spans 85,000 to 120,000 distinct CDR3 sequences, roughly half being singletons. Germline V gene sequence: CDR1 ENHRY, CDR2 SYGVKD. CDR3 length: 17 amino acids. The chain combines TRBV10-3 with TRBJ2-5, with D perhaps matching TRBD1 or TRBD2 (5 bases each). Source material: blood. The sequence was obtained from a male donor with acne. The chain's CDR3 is CASSYSGLVGEGETQYF. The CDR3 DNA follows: TGTGCCAGCAGTTACTCGGGTTTAGTGGGAGAGGGGGAGACCCAGTACTTC.